Described below is a single T cell receptor (beta chain) sequence and its context. Its antigen is as yet unknown. The CDR3 consists of 16 residues. Between the trimmed V and J ends, which lost 0 bases and 0 bases, there was a span of 11 bases. The germline CDR1 and CDR2 sequences are MGHRA and YSYEKL. Profiling of TCR beta VDJ combinations and CDR3 sequences used genomic DNA as template. TCRdb passed the reads through MiXCR, listing each CDR3 protein once. The sample holds approximately 220,000 distinct CDR3 sequences, approximately 50% seen once. Patients included in sequencing had previously demonstrated CD8+CD57+ cell expansion by flow cytometry. Patients uniformly had severe acquired aplastic anemia. This specimen comes from a study of CD8+CD57+ T cells in acquired aplastic anemia. Study conclusions and caveats: Patients had twenty-nine CD8+ CDR3 sequences in common with controls (the shared set).

The receptor's source is a human donor with aplastic anemia. The sequencing input was sorted CD4+, CD8+, or CD8+CD57+ T cells (not recorded which) from PBMCs. The rearrangement links TRBV4-1 to TRBJ1-1; D call uncertain. As DNA, the CDR3 is TGCGCCAGCAGCCAAGATCGCTCCGTCATGAACACTGAAGCTTTCTTT. Its translation is CASSQDRSVMNTEAFF.